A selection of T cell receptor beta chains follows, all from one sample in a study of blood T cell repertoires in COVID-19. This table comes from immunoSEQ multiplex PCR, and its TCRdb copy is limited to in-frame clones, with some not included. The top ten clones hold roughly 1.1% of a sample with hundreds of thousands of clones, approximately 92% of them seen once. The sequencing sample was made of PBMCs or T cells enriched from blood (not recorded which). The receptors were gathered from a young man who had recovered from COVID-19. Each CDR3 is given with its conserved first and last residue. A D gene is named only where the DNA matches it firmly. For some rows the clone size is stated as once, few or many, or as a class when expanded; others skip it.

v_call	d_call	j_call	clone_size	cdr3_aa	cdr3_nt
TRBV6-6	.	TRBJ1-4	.	CASSYSVEKLFF	TGTGCCAGCAGTTACTCCGTTGAAAAACTGTTTTTT
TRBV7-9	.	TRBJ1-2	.	CASSLDTAGFGYTF	TGTGCCAGCAGCTTAGACACGGCGGGATTTGGCTACACCTTC
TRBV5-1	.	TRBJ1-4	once	CASRTEGLEKLFF	TGCGCCAGCCGGACGGAAGGACTTGAAAAACTGTTTTTT
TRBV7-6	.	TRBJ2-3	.	CASSLLVSGSTDTQYF	TGTGCCAGCAGCCTCCTCGTCAGCGGGAGCACAGATACGCAGTATTTT
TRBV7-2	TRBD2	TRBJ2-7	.	CASSLVSGSIYEQYF	TGTGCCAGCAGCTTAGTTAGCGGGAGTATTTACGAGCAGTACTTC
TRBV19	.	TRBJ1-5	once	CASSRPIRGGNQPQHF	TGTGCCAGTAGTCGCCCGATCAGGGGTGGCAATCAGCCCCAGCATTTT
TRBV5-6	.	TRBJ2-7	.	CASSVLAYMGSDEQYF	TGTGCCAGCAGCGTATTAGCGTATATGGGGAGTGACGAGCAGTACTTC
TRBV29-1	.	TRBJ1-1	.	CSVAVNTEAFF	TGCAGCGTTGCAGTGAACACTGAAGCTTTCTTT
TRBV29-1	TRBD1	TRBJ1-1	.	CSVAGTGGLVAFF	TGCAGCGTGGCCGGGACAGGGGGCCTGGTAGCTTTCTTT
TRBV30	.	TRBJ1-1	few	CASAVSVTEAFF	TGTGCCTCCGCCGTCAGTGTCACTGAAGCTTTCTTT
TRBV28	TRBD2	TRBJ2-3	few	CASSLPAQLAGETDTQYF	TGTGCCAGCAGTTTACCGGCCCAACTAGCGGGAGAAACAGATACGCAGTATTTT
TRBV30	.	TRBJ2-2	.	CAWSVGGGTGELFF	TGTGCCTGGAGTGTAGGTGGGGGGACTGGGGAGCTGTTTTTT
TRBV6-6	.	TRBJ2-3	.	CASTLGGADTQYF	TGTGCCAGCACCTTAGGGGGGGCAGATACGCAGTATTTT
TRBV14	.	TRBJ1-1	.	CASSQLYSTLTEAFF	TGTGCCAGCAGCCAACTATACAGTACCCTCACTGAAGCTTTCTTT
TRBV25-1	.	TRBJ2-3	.	CASSPQADTQYF	TGTGCCAGCAGTCCCCAGGCAGATACGCAGTATTTT
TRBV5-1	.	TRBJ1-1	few	CASSLDAGSNTEAFF	TGCGCCAGCAGCTTGGATGCGGGTTCGAACACTGAAGCTTTCTTT
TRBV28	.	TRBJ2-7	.	CASSLHPQAALIRYEQYF	TGTGCCAGCAGTTTACATCCGCAAGCTGCCTTAATCCGATACGAGCAGTACTTC
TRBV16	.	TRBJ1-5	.	CASSQDSGNQPQHF	TGTGCCAGCAGCCAGGATTCGGGTAATCAGCCCCAGCATTTT
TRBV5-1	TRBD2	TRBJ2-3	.	CASSALAVHADTQYF	TGCGCCAGCAGCGCACTAGCGGTACATGCAGATACGCAGTATTTT
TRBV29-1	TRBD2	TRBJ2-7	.	CSVQRTSGNDEQYF	TGCAGCGTCCAACGGACTAGCGGGAACGACGAGCAGTACTTC
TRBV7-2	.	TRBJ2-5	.	CASSPGRYQETQYF	TGTGCCAGCAGCCCAGGGAGGTACCAAGAGACCCAGTACTTC
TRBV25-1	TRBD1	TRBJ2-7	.	CASSGAGTGFYEQYF	TGTGCCAGCAGTGGAGCCGGGACAGGGTTTTACGAGCAGTACTTC
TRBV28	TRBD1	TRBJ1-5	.	CASKAGTVGNQPQHF	TGTGCCAGCAAGGCCGGGACAGTTGGCAATCAGCCCCAGCATTTT
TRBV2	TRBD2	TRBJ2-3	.	CASRAKGLAGPPTDTQYF	TGTGCCAGCAGGGCCAAGGGACTAGCGGGACCCCCCACAGATACGCAGTATTTT
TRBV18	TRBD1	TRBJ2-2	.	CASSPFLGQGKNTGELFF	TGTGCCAGCTCACCATTCCTAGGACAGGGGAAGAACACCGGGGAGCTGTTTTTT
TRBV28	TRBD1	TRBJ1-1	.	CASSSPTGSGEAFF	TGTGCCAGCAGTTCCCCGACAGGGTCCGGTGAAGCTTTCTTT
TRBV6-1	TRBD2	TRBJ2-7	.	CASSEAGGRAPYEQYF	TGTGCCAGCAGTGAAGCGGGCGGGAGGGCCCCCTACGAGCAGTACTTC
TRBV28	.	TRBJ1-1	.	CASSQGTTEAFF	TGTGCCAGCAGTCAGGGCACCACTGAAGCTTTCTTT
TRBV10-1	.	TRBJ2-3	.	CASSSGVRGGTDTQYF	TGCGCCAGTAGTTCGGGAGTTAGGGGTGGCACAGATACGCAGTATTTT
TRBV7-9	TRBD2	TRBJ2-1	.	CASSLEASGSHNEQFF	TGTGCCAGCAGCTTAGAGGCTAGCGGGAGCCACAATGAGCAGTTCTTC
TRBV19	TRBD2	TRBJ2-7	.	CASSPLADTYEQYF	TGTGCCAGTAGTCCCCTAGCGGATACCTACGAGCAGTACTTC
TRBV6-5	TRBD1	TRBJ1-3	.	CASSYYQGASGNTIYF	TGTGCCAGCAGTTACTATCAGGGGGCCTCTGGAAACACCATATATTTT
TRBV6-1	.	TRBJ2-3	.	CASSEVFAGWQGLGTQYF	TGTGCCAGCAGTGAAGTTTTTGCGGGCTGGCAAGGACTGGGGACGCAGTATTTT
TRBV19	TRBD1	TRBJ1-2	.	CASMDRAGGYTF	TGTGCCAGTATGGACAGGGCGGGCGGCTACACCTTC
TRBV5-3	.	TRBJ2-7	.	CARSKGNREGRYEQYF	TGTGCCAGAAGCAAGGGGAACAGGGAGGGTCGGTACGAGCAGTACTTC
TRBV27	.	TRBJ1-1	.	CASSSGQGPSTEAFF	TGTGCCAGCAGTTCGGGTCAGGGGCCTTCAACCGAAGCTTTCTTT
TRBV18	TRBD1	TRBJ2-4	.	CASSPGGQVHIQYF	TGTGCCAGCTCACCGGGGGGACAGGTTCACATTCAGTACTTC
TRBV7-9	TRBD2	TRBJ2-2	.	CASSPPGLAGVSGELFF	TGTGCCAGCAGCCCACCGGGACTAGCGGGAGTTTCTGGGGAGCTGTTTTTT
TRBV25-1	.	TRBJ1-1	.	CASSYGGTEAFF	TGTGCCAGCAGTTATGGCGGGACTGAAGCTTTCTTT
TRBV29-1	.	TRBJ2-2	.	CSVLTGLNTGELFF	TGCAGCGTCTTGACAGGTCTGAACACCGGGGAGCTGTTTTTT
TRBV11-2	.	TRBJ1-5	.	CASSLGGGSNQPQHF	TGTGCCAGCAGCTTAGGGGGCGGAAGCAATCAGCCCCAGCATTTT
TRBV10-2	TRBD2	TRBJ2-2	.	CASKLREGGELFF	TGCGCCAGCAAATTACGGGAGGGCGGGGAGCTGTTTTTT
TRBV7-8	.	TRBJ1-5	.	CASSLDAGPNQPQHF	TGTGCCAGCAGCTTAGATGCTGGGCCCAATCAGCCCCAGCATTTT
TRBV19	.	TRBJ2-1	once	CASSQGGEQFF	TGTGCCAGTAGTCAGGGCGGTGAGCAGTTCTTC
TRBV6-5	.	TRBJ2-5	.	CASSYGGAGRETQYF	TGTGCCAGCAGTTATGGAGGGGCTGGACGAGAGACCCAGTACTTC
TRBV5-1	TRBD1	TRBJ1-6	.	CASSETGDNSPLHF	TGCGCCAGCAGCGAGACAGGGGATAATTCACCCCTCCACTTT
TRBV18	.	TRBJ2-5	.	CASSPAETQYF	TGTGCCAGCTCACCCGCGGAGACCCAGTACTTC
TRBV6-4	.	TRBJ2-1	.	CASTTARRDEQFF	TGTGCCAGCACAACCGCACGGAGGGATGAGCAGTTCTTC
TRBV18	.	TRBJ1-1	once	CASSPNSAGSTEAFF	TGTGCCAGCTCACCAAACTCGGCAGGGTCCACTGAAGCTTTCTTT
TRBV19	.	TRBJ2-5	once	CASSKAMAETQYF	TGTGCCAGTAGTAAAGCGATGGCGGAGACCCAGTACTTC
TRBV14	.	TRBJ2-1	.	CASSQLSSVPYNEQFF	TGTGCCAGCAGCCAATTGAGTAGTGTTCCCTACAATGAGCAGTTCTTC